The following is a T cell receptor (beta chain) sequence with its context. Its antigen is unknown. The CDR3 length is 18 residues. Germline V gives CDR1 SGHTA, CDR2 FQGNSA. Germline trimming cut 4 bases from V and 6 bases from J; bases unmatched to any gene: 14. The data derive from a study of cytomegalovirus exposure and HLA in healthy donors. Overall study findings and caveats: As a later analysis revealed, most CMV-associated TCR beta chains appeared HLA-restricted. The investigators catalogued 164 TCR beta chains as cytomegalovirus-associated. Follow-up analysis later connected one missense variant in DCLRE1C with trimming of TCR beta V- and J-genes.

These donors counted as nominally healthy when sampled, but unrecorded immune exposures were likely. A multiplex PCR was run with 60 Vbeta primers and 13 Jbeta primers. Generated by immunoSEQ multiplex PCR, the TCRdb table keeps only in-frame clones and is missing some. The table for this sample gives 45,000 to 60,000 clones. The source of this sequence is a male donor in good health and CMV-seronegative. The chain joins TRBV7-2 to TRBJ2-1; 11 nucleotides line up with TRBD2. The sequencing sample was made of PBMCs. The chain's CDR3 is CASSSRRKVAGGPNEQFF. The CDR3 bases are TGTGCCAGCAGCTCTAGACGGAAGGTAGCGGGGGGGCCCAATGAGCAGTTCTTC.